One and the same sample provided the 2 T cell receptor beta chains below, sequenced in a study of blood T cell repertoires in COVID-19. Clones were sequenced by immunoSEQ multiplex PCR, and TCRdb holds only the in-frame ones, with some missing. The repertoire has around 200,000 clones, around nine tenths of them found once; the top ten carry 0.7% to 0.9%. Sequencing input: peripheral blood. Receptor source: a woman in her late teens or twenties who had recovered from COVID-19.

This clone has only a few counts. DNA of the CDR3: TGTGCCAGCGCAGAGGGTAGTCGGTACACCGGGGAGCTGTTTTTT. This gives the protein CASAEGSRYTGELFF. The J gene is TRBJ2-2, the V gene TRBV6-5, with D maybe TRBD2 (5 bases). The germline CDR1 and CDR2 sequences are MNHEY and SVGAGI. Trimming took off 8 bases at V and 3 bases at J, with 16 bases between the two ends. This CDR3 is 15 amino acids long.

This clone was seen many times. DNA for the CDR3: TGTGCCAGCAGGGGAGCGACAGGTAATCAGCCCCAGCATTTT. Its translation is CASRGATGNQPQHF. The chain recombines TRBV2 with TRBJ1-5; D is possibly TRBD1 (6 bases). Germline CDR1 SNHLY, CDR2 FYNNEI. This CDR3 has 14 residues. The V end was cut by 6 bases, the J end by 4 bases, with 13 bases between.